This TCR beta chain is drawn from a study of T cell responses to AZD1222 COVID-19 vaccine. Study-level findings and limits: The study found Spike-specific TCR breadth and depth rose after two AZD1222 doses. Close to half of all spike-specific TCRs reportedly target regions of the variants that are unmutated. The study found vaccine-associated CD4 TCRs spanning spike, dominant at 160-218 and 743-854. The study sampled repertoires only after the peak T cell response.

Only in-frame clones appear in the TCRdb table, and some are missing; sequencing was by immunoSEQ multiplex PCR. The sample lists 65,000 to 100,000 clones, 65% to 85% occurring once. This clone was picked up a small number of times. Its antigen is still unknown. CDR3 length equals 14 residues. The V and J ends lost 6 bases and 4 bases respectively, with 15 bases between them. Germline CDR1 MNHEY, CDR2 SVGAGI. The specimen comprised peripheral blood, sampled on day 0 of AZD1222 vaccination. The sequence was obtained from an adult in good health. The chain is built from TRBV6-5 and TRBJ1-1; D not resolved. CDR3 region: CASRLMTSGTEAFF. In DNA, the CDR3 is TGTGCCAGCAGACTTATGACTAGCGGCACTGAAGCTTTCTTT.